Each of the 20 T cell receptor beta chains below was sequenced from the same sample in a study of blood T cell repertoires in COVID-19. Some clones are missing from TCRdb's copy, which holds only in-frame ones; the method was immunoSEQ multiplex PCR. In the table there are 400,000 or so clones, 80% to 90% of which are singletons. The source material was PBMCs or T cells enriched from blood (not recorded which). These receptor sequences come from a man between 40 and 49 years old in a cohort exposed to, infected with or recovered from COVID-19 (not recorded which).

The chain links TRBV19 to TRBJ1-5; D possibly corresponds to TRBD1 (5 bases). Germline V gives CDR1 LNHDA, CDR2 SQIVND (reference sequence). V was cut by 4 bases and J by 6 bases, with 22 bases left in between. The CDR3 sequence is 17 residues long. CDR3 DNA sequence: TGTGCCAGTAGTACTACAGGTTCTGCCCGTGTCACTCAGCCCCAGCATTTT. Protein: CASSTTGSARVTQPQHF. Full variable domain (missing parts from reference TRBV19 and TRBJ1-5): DGGITQSPKYLFRKEGQNVTLSCEQNLNHDAMYWYRQDPGQGLRLIYYSQIVNDFQKGDIAEGYSVSREKKESFPLTVTSAQKNPTAFYLCASSTTGSARVTQPQHFGDGTRLSIL.

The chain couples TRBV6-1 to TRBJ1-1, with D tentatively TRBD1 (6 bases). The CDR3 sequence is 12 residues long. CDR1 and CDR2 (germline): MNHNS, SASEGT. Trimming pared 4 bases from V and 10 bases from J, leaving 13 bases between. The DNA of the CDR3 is TGTGCCAGCAGTGGAACAGGGTTTACAGCTTTCTTT. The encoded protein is CASSGTGFTAFF.

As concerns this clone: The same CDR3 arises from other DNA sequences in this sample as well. The DNA for the CDR3 is TGTGCCAGCAGCCAAGACAACAGCTACGAGCAGTACTTC. Its protein product is CASSQDNSYEQYF. The rearrangement links TRBV3-1 (or the pseudogene TRBV3-2) to TRBJ2-7; D call uncertain. The CDR3 contains 13 residues. Germline CDR1 reads LGHDT; CDR2 reads YNNKEL (reference sequence). The germline V and J ends were trimmed by 0 bases and 3 bases, with 6 bases remaining between them.

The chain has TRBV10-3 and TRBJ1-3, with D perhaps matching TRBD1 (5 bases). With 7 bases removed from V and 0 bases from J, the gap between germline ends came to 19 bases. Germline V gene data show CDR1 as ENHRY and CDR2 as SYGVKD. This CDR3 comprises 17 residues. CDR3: CAITQRDSLNSGNTIYF. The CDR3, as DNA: TGTGCCATCACCCAAAGGGACTCTCTAAACTCTGGAAACACCATATATTTT.

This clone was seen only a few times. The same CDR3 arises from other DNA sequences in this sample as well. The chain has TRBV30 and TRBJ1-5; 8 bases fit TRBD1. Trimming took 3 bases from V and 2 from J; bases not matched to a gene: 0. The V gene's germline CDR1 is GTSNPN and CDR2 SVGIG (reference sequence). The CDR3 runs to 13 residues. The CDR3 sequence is CAWRGQGNQPQHF. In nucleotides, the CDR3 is TGTGCCTGGAGGGGACAGGGCAATCAGCCCCAGCATTTT. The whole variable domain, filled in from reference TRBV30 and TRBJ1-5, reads SQTIHQWPATLVQPVGSPLSLECTVEGTSNPNLYWYRQAAGRGLQLLFYSVGIGQISSEVPQNLSASRPQDRQFILSSKKLLLSDSGFYLCAWRGQGNQPQHFGDGTRLSIL.

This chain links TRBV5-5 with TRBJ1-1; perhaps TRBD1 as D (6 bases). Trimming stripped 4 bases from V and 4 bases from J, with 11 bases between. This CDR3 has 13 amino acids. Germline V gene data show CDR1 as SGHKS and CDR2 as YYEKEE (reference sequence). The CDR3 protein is CASSTDRSTEAFF. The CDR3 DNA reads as TGTGCCAGCAGCACCGACAGGAGCACTGAAGCTTTCTTT.

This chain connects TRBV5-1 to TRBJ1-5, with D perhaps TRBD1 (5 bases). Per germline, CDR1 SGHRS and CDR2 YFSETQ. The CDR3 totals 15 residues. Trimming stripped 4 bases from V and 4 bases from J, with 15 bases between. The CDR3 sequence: CASSRGGDPNQPQHF. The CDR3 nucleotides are TGCGCCAGCAGCCGTGGGGGGGATCCTAATCAGCCCCAGCATTTT.

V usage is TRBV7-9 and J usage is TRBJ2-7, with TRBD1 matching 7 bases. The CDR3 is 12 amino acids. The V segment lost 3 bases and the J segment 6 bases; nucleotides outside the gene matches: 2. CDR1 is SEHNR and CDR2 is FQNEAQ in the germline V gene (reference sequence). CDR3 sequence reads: CASSLNRGEQYF. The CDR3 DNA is TGTGCCAGCAGCTTGAACAGGGGCGAGCAGTACTTC.

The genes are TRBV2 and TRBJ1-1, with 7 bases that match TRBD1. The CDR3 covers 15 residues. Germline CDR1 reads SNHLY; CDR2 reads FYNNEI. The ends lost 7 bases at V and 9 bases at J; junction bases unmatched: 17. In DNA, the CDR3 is TGTGCCAGCACCAGTGTCGGCAGGGGGGAACACAAAGCTTTCTTT. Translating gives CASTSVGRGEHKAFF.

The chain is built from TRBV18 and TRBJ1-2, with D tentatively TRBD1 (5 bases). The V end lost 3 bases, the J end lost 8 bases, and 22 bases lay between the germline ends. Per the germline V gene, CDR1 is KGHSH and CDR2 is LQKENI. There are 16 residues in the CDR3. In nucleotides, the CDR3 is TGTGCCAGCTCACCGGAGTCTAGGAGCTCCGGACAAGGCTACACCTTC. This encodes CASSPESRSSGQGYTF.

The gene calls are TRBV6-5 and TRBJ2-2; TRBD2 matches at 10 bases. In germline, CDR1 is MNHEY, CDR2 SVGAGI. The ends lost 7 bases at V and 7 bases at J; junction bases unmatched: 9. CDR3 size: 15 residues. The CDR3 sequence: CASTSLAGGSGELFF. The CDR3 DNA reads TGTGCCAGCACCTCCTTAGCGGGAGGTAGCGGGGAGCTGTTTTTT.

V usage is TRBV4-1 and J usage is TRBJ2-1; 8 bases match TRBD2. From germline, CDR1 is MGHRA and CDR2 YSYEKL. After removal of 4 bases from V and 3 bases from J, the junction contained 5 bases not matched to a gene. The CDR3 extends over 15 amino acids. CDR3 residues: CASSLAGTSYNEQFF. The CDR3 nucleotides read TGCGCCAGCAGCCTTGCCGGGACTAGCTACAATGAGCAGTTCTTC.

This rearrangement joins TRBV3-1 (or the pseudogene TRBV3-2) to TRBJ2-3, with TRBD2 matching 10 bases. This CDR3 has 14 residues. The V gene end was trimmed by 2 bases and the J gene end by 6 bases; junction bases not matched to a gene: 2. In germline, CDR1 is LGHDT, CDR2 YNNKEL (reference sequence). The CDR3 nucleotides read TGTGCCAGCAGCCAACTAGCGGGAGTGGATACGCAGTATTTT. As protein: CASSQLAGVDTQYF.

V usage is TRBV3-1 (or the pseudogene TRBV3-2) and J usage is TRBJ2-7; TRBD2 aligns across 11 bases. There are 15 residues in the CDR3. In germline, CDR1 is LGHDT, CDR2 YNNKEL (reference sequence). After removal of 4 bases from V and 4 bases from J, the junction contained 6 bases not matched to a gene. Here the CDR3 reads CASSPRLAGGYEQYF. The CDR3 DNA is TGTGCCAGCAGCCCCCGGCTAGCGGGAGGATACGAGCAGTACTTC.

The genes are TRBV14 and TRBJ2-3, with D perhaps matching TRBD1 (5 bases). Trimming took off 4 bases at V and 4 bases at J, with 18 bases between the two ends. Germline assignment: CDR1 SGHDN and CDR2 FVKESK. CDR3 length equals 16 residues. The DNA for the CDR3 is TGTGCCAGCAGCCCACGGACCAGGGCATCCTCAGATACGCAGTATTTT. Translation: CASSPRTRASSDTQYF.

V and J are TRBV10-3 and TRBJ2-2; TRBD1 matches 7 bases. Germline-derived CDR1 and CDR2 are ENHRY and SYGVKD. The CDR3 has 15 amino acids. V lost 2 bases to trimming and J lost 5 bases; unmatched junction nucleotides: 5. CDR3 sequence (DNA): TGTGCCATCAGTGAGACCAGGGGGACAACCGGGGAGCTGTTTTTT. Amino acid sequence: CAISETRGTTGELFF.

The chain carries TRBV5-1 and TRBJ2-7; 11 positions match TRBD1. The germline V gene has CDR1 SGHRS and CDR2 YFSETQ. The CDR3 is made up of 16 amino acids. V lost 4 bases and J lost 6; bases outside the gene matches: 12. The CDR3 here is CASSGPPGQGVAEQYF. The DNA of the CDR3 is TGCGCCAGCAGCGGACCCCCGGGACAGGGGGTGGCCGAGCAGTACTTC. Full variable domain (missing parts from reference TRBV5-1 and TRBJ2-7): KAGVTQTPRYLIKTRGQQVTLSCSPISGHRSVSWYQQTPGQGLQFLFEYFSETQRNKGNFPGRFSGRQFSNSRSEMNVSTLELGDSALYLCASSGPPGQGVAEQYFGPGTRLTVT.

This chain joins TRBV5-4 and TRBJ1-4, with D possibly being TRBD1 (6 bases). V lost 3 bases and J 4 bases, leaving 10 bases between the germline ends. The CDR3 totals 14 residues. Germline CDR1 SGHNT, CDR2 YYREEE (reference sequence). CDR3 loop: CASSSDRNNEKLFF. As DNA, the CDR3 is TGTGCCAGCAGCTCTGACAGGAATAATGAAAAACTGTTTTTT.

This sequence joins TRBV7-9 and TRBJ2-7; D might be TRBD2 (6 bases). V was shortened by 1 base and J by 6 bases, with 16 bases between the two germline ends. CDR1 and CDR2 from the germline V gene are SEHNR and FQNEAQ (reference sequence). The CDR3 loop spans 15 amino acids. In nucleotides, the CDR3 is TGTGCCAGCAGCTTAGGACGCGGGGCCGGGCTCGAGCAGTACTTC. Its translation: CASSLGRGAGLEQYF.

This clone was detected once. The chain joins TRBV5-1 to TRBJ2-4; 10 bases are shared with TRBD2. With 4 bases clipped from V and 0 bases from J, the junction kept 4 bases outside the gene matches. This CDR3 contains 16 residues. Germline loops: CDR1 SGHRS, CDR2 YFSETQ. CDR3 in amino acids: CASSVGLAIAKNIQYF. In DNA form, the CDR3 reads TGCGCCAGCAGCGTGGGACTAGCGATAGCCAAAAACATTCAGTACTTC.